This TCR beta chain was retrieved from a study of blood T cells in healthy people across ages. Study-level points and caveats: Possibly confounding the expanded clonotype changes was the fact that donor CMV status was unknown.

Every donor contributed around 10 milliliters of peripheral blood by blood draw. This CDR3 has 12 amino acids. Germline values: CDR1 SGHRS, CDR2 YFSETQ. With 0 bases removed from V and 4 bases from J, the gap between germline ends came to 3 bases. This clonotype has at least ten counts. Its specificity is unknown. The second PCR ran roughly 7 to 11 cycles with a sample-barcoded 5' primer and J-beta primers. From the 5' RACE reads, TCRdb called clonotypes with MiXCR, one entry per CDR3 protein. The table lists around 1.5 million distinct CDR3 sequences, 42% of them singletons. The receptor was isolated from a woman aged 18 to 35 in good health. The chain recombines TRBV5-1 with TRBJ2-3; no reliable D call. Specimen: blood. The CDR3 loop is CASSLEADTQYF. The DNA for the CDR3 is TGCGCCAGCAGCTTGGAGGCAGATACGCAGTATTTT.